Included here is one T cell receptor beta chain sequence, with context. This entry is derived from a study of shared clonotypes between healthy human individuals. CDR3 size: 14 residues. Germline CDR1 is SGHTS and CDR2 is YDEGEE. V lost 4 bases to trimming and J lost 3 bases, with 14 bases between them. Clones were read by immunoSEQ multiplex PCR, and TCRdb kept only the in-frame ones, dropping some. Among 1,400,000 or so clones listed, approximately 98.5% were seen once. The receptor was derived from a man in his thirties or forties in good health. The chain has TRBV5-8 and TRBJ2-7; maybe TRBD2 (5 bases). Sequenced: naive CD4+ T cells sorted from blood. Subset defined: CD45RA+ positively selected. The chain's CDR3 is CASSRAGRDYEQYF. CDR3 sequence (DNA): TGTGCCAGCAGCAGGGCGGGCAGAGACTACGAGCAGTACTTC.